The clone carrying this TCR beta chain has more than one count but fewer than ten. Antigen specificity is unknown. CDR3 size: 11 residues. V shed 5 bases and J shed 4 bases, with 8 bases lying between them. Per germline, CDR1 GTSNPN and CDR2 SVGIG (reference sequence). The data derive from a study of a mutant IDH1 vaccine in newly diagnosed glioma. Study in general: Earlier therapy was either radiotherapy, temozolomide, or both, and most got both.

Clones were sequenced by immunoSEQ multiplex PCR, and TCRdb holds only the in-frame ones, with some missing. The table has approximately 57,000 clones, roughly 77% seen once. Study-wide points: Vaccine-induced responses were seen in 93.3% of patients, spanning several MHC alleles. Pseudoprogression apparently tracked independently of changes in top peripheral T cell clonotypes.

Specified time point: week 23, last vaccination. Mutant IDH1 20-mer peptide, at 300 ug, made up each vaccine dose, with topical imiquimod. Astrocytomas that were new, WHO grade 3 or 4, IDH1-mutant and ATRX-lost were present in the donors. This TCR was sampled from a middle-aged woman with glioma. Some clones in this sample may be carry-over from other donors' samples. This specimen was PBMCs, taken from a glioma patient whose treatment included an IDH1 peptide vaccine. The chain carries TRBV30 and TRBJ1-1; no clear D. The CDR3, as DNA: TGTGCCTGGGCCTCGGTCACTGAAGCTTTCTTT. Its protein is CAWASVTEAFF.